Below, one T cell receptor beta chain is given with its context. The antigen is not known. Use of 60 Vbeta and 13 Jbeta primers characterized the PCR. Libraries were prepared by immunoSEQ multiplex PCR; TCRdb keeps only in-frame clonotypes and omits some of them. The data show fewer than 150,000 clones, and the top ten clones hold 2% to 3%. The sample belongs to a study of cytomegalovirus exposure and HLA in healthy donors. CDR1 and CDR2 (germline): SGHTA, FQGTGA. The V gene lost 4 bases and the J gene lost 1 base, with 4 bases spanning the gap. The CDR3 runs to 13 residues. Study-level results: Presence/absence analyses treated sequencing depth as roughly uniform across donors.

The J gene is TRBJ2-2, the V gene TRBV7-3; D gene unclear. The sequence was collected from a man in his forties or fifties in good health and CMV-seronegative. The source material was PBMCs. The CDR3 DNA reads as TGTGCCAGCAGCTCCAGGAACACCGGGGAGCTGTTTTTT. Translation gives CASSSRNTGELFF.